This T cell receptor (beta chain) was captured by sequencing in a study of blood T cell repertoires in COVID-19. As for the study in general: Sites across the United States, Italy and Spain contributed samples from acute and convalescent COVID-19. PBMCs, B-cell-depleted T cells, or T cells were the source of the cDNA or gDNA that made up the material.

Methods used by the authors: Amplification of reference gene primers was used by the study to estimate nucleated cell counts. TCRdb's table, derived via immunoSEQ multiplex PCR, lists solely in-frame clones and lacks some. The V and J calls and clone size were taken over from that table, and D and trimming were inferred from the DNA. The sample holds 230,000 or so clones; about 86% are singletons and the top ten take about 4.2%. The CDR3 spans 11 residues. The trim removed 5 bases at V and 14 bases at J, leaving 5 bases unmatched. Germline V gene data show CDR1 as SGHDT and CDR2 as YYEEEE. Sample: peripheral blood. The sequence was obtained from a man aged 45-65 years with active or convalescent COVID-19. The chain uses TRBV5-6 and TRBJ2-1, with 9 bases fitting TRBD1. CDR3 protein: CASRDRDREFF. CDR3 nucleotide sequence: TGTGCCAGCAGGGACCGGGACAGGGAGTTCTTC.